Listed here is a single TCR beta chain. Its target is not known. The data stem from a study of radiotherapy plus CTLA-4 blockade in lung cancer. Whole-study context: Disease control was achieved by about 34% of patients, and objective responses by 15% to 20%.

CDR3 size: 17 residues. With 3 bases clipped from V and 6 bases from J, the junction kept 13 bases outside the gene matches. The germline V gene has CDR1 MNHEY and CDR2 SMNVEV (reference sequence). Study-level findings and limits: Best predicting response, reportedly, were early blood T cell clone dynamics, with interferon-beta. After radiotherapy and ipilimumab, tumor-derived clones expanded in peripheral blood.

The method was immunoSEQ multiplex PCR; TCRdb's version includes in-frame clones alone and lacks a portion of them. The table includes roughly 80,000 clones, around 79% detected once. The sequence was collected from a human donor with non-small cell lung cancer who had a partial response to radiotherapy plus ipilimumab. Some clones in this sample may be carry-over from other donors' samples. The sequencing used peripheral blood, collected from a patient treated with radiotherapy plus ipilimumab. The rearrangement joins TRBV27 to TRBJ2-1, with 8 positions matching TRBD2. The CDR3 region is CASSFRSGGSRSNEQFF. The CDR3 DNA sequence: TGTGCCAGCAGTTTTAGATCGGGGGGGAGTAGAAGCAATGAGCAGTTCTTC.